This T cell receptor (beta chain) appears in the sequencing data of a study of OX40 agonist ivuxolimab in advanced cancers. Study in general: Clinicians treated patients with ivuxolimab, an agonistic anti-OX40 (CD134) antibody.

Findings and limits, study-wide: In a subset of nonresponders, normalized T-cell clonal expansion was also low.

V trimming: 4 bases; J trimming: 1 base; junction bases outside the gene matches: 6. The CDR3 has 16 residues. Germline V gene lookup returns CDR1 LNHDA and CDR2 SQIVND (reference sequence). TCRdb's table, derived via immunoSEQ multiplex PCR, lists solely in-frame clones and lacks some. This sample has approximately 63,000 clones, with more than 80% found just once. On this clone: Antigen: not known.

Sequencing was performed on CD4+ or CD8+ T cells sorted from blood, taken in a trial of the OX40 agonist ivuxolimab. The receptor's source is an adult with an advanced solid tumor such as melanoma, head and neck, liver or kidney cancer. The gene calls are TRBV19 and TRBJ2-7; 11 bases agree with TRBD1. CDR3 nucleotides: TGTGCCAGTAGTACACCACGGGACAGGGGGTCCTACGAGCAGTACTTC. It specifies CASSTPRDRGSYEQYF.